This TCR beta chain was identified during a study of shared clonotypes between healthy human individuals. Study-wide background: Per donor, three plates held CD4 naive cells, three held CD4 memory, two held CD8 naive and one held CD8 memory. Study observations and caveats: The study found about 5.1% of naive CD4 clonotypes shared across a handful of donors.

A split of CD4+ cells into CD45RA+ naive and CD45RA-negative memory subsets was performed. For this clone: The antigen is unknown.

Germline CDR1 and CDR2: SGDLS and YYNGEE. V lost 7 bases and J lost 3, with 25 bases in between. This CDR3 contains 17 residues. The method was immunoSEQ multiplex PCR; TCRdb's version includes in-frame clones alone and lacks a portion of them. In the table there are roughly 2.6 million clones, approximately 90% of which are singletons. Specimen: naive CD4+ T cells sorted from blood. Subset indicated: CD45RA+ positively selected. V is TRBV9 and J is TRBJ1-2, with D maybe TRBD1 (5 bases). The clonotype comes from a man between 18 and 35 years old in good health. The CDR3 DNA follows: TGTGCCAGCGGGTCGGGCAGGGCCGAACTGTCTCACTATGGCTACACCTTC. This codes for CASGSGRAELSHYGYTF.